The present T cell receptor (beta chain) was sequenced within a study of blood T cell repertoires in COVID-19. Turning to the study itself: From the United States, Italy and Spain came samples of acute and convalescent COVID-19.

Repertoires were generated with immunoSEQ multiplex PCR, while TCRdb's copy carries only in-frame clones and drops some. Of approximately 270,000 clones listed, 90% are singletons. Enrolled through a virtual design, the participants were between about 18 and 89 years of age and came from roughly 22 US areas. Participant reports of clinical history set cohort assignment. There are 17 residues in the CDR3. V was pared by 3 bases and J by 1 base, with 15 bases between. CDR1 MNHNS and CDR2 SASEGT come from the germline V gene. This sequence joins TRBV6-1 and TRBJ2-2; D remains unclear. Source material: PBMCs or T cells enriched from blood (not recorded which). The source of this sequence is a woman under 40 with acute COVID-19. CDR3 sequence reads: CASSDDLGHVNTGELFF. The CDR3 DNA sequence: TGTGCCAGCAGTGACGACCTAGGCCACGTGAACACCGGGGAGCTGTTTTTT.